Sequencing of this TCR beta chain was carried out in a study of Graves' ophthalmopathy and Graves' hyperthyroidism. About the research overall: Peripheral blood samples were taken at initial diagnosis, before any treatment.

Germline values: CDR1 MNHEY, CDR2 SVGAGI. CDR3 length: 14 residues. Trimming shortened V by 2 bases and J by 8 bases, and 10 bases separated the two germline ends. RNA transcripts served as template for amplifying TCR beta CDR3 sequences. The authors performed first-round RT-PCR with HTBI primers and then a second-round multiplex PCR. MiXCR, applied by TCRdb to the multiplex PCR reads, yields one record per CDR3 protein. This sample has about 150,000 distinct CDR3 sequences, with roughly two fifths found just once. Excluded were patients with other autoimmune diseases, uncontrolled infections, pregnancy or lactation. Fresh peripheral blood, around 10 ml, was the PBMC source.

The J gene is TRBJ1-6, the V gene TRBV6-5; D may be TRBD1 (5 bases). Input material: peripheral blood. The clonotype originates from a woman aged 35 to 49 with Graves' ophthalmopathy. CDR3 sequence: CASSYIDRDSPLHF. The CDR3 nucleotides are TGTGCCAGCAGTTACATAGACAGAGATTCACCCCTCCACTTT.